This T cell receptor beta chain was recovered during a study of graft-versus-host responses after intestinal transplantation. Irradiated stimulators labeled with violet dye, some 200,000 in number, were plated with some 200,000 CFSE-labeled responders. Findings and caveats of the study: Early after transplant, HvG clones declined as circulating GvH clones peaked.

This clone was seen only a few times. Clones were sequenced by immunoSEQ multiplex PCR, and TCRdb holds only the in-frame ones, with some missing. The sample has some 22,000 clones, 40% to 45% seen once; the top ten hold 1.5% to 2%. Looked up from germline, CDR1 is MRHNA and CDR2 is SNTAGT. The V gene end was trimmed by 5 bases and the J gene end by 2 bases; junction bases not matched to a gene: 5. The CDR3 has 14 residues. The chain combines TRBV6-4 with TRBJ1-2; 7 nucleotides line up with TRBD1. Sequenced here: alloreactive CD8+ T cells from a mixed lymphocyte reaction culture, sampled before intestinal transplant. The sample's subset: CFSE-low proliferating T cells sorted from roughly six-day pre-transplant mixed lymphocyte reaction (GvH or HvG direction). This clonotype was sampled from a human patient who received an intestinal transplant. CDR3 bases: TGTGCCAGCAGTTGGGGACAGCCAAACTATGGCTACACCTTC. It encodes CASSWGQPNYGYTF.